This entry concerns a single T cell receptor (beta chain). Its target is not known. These data are taken from a study of cytomegalovirus exposure and HLA in healthy donors. The study, taken as a whole, reports: TCR beta chains numbering more than 150 were designated cytomegalovirus-associated. Under in vitro conditions, a few CMV-associated chains were confirmed as specific for CMV antigens.

The donors belonged to the approximately 120-subject validation cohort, separate from the approximately 700-subject first cohort. The CDR3 has 11 residues. Germline V lookup: CDR1 SQVTM, CDR2 ANQGSEA. With V trimmed by 7 bases and J by 7 bases, 2 bases remained unmatched. Clones were sequenced by immunoSEQ multiplex PCR, and TCRdb holds only the in-frame ones, with some missing. The table has over 250,000 clones, approximately 86% seen once; the top ten hold around 1%. The chain links TRBV29-1 to TRBJ2-1; 9 bases fit TRBD2. The source is a woman younger than 35 in good health and CMV-seronegative. Sequencing input: PBMCs. CDR3 amino acids: CSGGGANEQFF. The CDR3 DNA is TGCAGCGGCGGGGGGGCGAATGAGCAGTTCTTC.